The 29 T cell receptor beta chains in this list originate from one sample, sequenced in a study of post-analysis software for immune sequencing data. Whole-study findings and limits: TRBV segments more frequent in patients than in controls numbered roughly 5 and included TRBV5-6, TRBV5-1 and TRBV20-1.

For these TCRs, the target antigens are not known. Presence of unique molecular identifiers characterized the TCR beta cDNA libraries. TCRdb called the PCR reads again in MiXCR, with one record for every CDR3 protein. The repertoire holds hundreds of thousands of distinct CDR3 sequences, with around 47% as singletons. Sequenced sample: blood. The receptors stem from a girl aged 10-17 years with multiple sclerosis.

This clonotype has a single count. The genes are TRBV4-1 and TRBJ2-5; TRBD1 or TRBD2 may be the D gene (5 bases each). With 1 base removed from V and 5 bases from J, the gap between germline ends came to 14 bases. The CDR3 is made up of 15 amino acids. CDR1 is MGHRA and CDR2 is YSYEKL in the germline V gene. CDR3 coding DNA: TGCGCCAGCAGCCAAGTCGGGACCCTTGGGGAGACCCAGTACTTC. Encoded protein: CASSQVGTLGETQYF.

This clonotype has just one count. The chain couples TRBV10-3 to TRBJ2-5; TRBD1 is a possible D gene (6 bases). This CDR3 is built from 15 residues. CDR1 is ENHRY and CDR2 is SYGVKD in the germline V gene. Trimming left V 10 bases short and J 11 bases short, with 29 bases between. The CDR3 nucleotides read TGTGCCACCCGGAGAGAAAGCTACAGGGTTGGGGAGCAGTACTTC. Its translation is CATRRESYRVGEQYF.

This chain links TRBV5-1 with TRBJ2-1; D unclear. V gave up 6 bases and J gave up 4 bases, with 17 bases separating them. CDR3 length: 15 amino acids. The germline CDR1 and CDR2 sequences are SGHRS and YFSETQ. CDR3 DNA sequence: TGCGCCAGCAAGATGCCCAACCAAAAGTACAATGAGCAGTTCTTC. Encoded protein: CASKMPNQKYNEQFF.

The rearrangement links TRBV7-3 to TRBJ2-7, with 8 bases lining up with TRBD2. The length of the CDR3 is 14 residues. CDR1 and CDR2 from the germline V gene are SGHTA and FQGTGA. V shed 5 bases and J 6 bases; nucleotides not matched to a gene: 9. The CDR3 coding sequence is TGTGCCAGCAGCCGGACTAGCCTTTCCCCCGAGCAGTACTTC. Protein: CASSRTSLSPEQYF.

This clonotype has just a few counts. This chain links TRBV10-3 with TRBJ2-5; 10 bases map to TRBD2. Trimming took 4 bases from V and 2 from J; bases not matched to a gene: 10. The CDR3 has 17 amino acids. Germline CDR1 reads ENHRY; CDR2 reads SYGVKD. CDR3 nucleotide sequence: TGTGCCATCAGTGTGAGTGATACTAGCGGGACACAAGAGACCCAGTACTTC. It yields the protein CAISVSDTSGTQETQYF.

As regards this clonotype: Sequence at one end of the junction differs from germline and may be a read error. This chain joins TRBV5-1 and TRBJ2-3; a weak D match, TRBD1 (6 bases). Germline V lookup: CDR1 SGHRS, CDR2 YFSETQ. CDR3 length: 15 residues. CDR3 DNA sequence: TGCGCCAGCAGCTTGACGGACAGTAGCACAGATACGCTGTATTTT. Residues: CASSLTDSSTDTLYF. Together with reference TRBV5-1 and TRBJ2-3, the CDR3 gives the full variable domain: KAGVTQTPRYLIKTRGQQVTLSCSPISGHRSVSWYQQTPGQGLQFLFEYFSETQRNKGNFPGRFSGRQFSNSRSEMNVSTLELGDSALYLCASSLTDSSTDTLYFGPGTRLTVL.

This sequence joins TRBV2 and TRBJ2-1; 8 bases fit TRBD2. Germline-derived CDR1 and CDR2 are SNHLY and FYNNEI. After removal of 11 bases from V and 7 bases from J, the junction contained 10 bases not matched to a gene. This CDR3 has 13 amino acids. For the CDR3, the DNA is TGTGCCGGGGACGCGGGAGGAAGAAATGAGCAGTTCTTC. Translating gives CAGDAGGRNEQFF. Full variable domain (rest looked up from reference TRBV2 and TRBJ2-1): EPEVTQTPSHQVTQMGQEVILRCVPISNHLYFYWYRQILGQKVEFLVSFYNNEISEKSEIFDDQFSVERPDGSNFTLKIRSTKLEDSAMYFCAGDAGGRNEQFFGPGTRLTVL.

This clonotype turned up a few times. This chain connects TRBV10-3 to TRBJ2-4; 7 bases map to TRBD2. The end of the DNA aligns better with TRBJ2-7, so the J call may be wrong. The CDR3 loop spans 13 amino acids. Germline V lookup: CDR1 ENHRY, CDR2 SYGVKD. CDR3 loop: CAISSGLPYEQYF. CDR3 coding DNA: TGTGCCATCAGTTCGGGACTACCCTACGAGCAGTACTTC.

The genes are TRBV10-3 and TRBJ2-7, with a tentative D call TRBD2 (5 bases). Germline CDR1 ENHRY, CDR2 SYGVKD. V was clipped by 5 bases and J by 0 bases, with 14 bases between them. This CDR3 has 15 amino acids. CDR3 nucleotides: TGTGCCATCAGTCCTCTCGAGGGATCCTCCTACGAGCAGTACTTC. This sequence encodes CAISPLEGSSYEQYF.

The rearrangement joins TRBV7-9 to TRBJ2-1; D is perhaps TRBD1 (6 bases). Between the trimmed V and J ends, which lost 8 bases and 0 bases, there was a span of 17 bases. CDR3 length: 16 residues. The germline V gene has CDR1 SEHNR and CDR2 FQNEAQ (reference sequence). The CDR3 DNA is TGTGCCAGCGGCCCTTGGACAGACCACTCCTACAATGAGCAGTTCTTC. It translates to CASGPWTDHSYNEQFF.

This clonotype was counted between two and nine times. The chain uses TRBV7-7 and TRBJ2-1, with 9 bases aligning to TRBD2. This CDR3 has 18 residues. Unmatched junction bases numbered 10, after V lost 1 base and J lost 3 bases. Germline lookup yields CDR1 SSHAT and CDR2 FNYEAQ (reference sequence). CDR3 region: CASSLEFVAGENYNEQFF. The CDR3 coding sequence is TGTGCCAGCAGCTTAGAATTCGTAGCGGGGGAGAACTACAATGAGCAGTTCTTC.

The chain employs TRBV12-3 or TRBV12-4 and TRBJ2-3; 7 bases line up with TRBD2. The CDR3 has 15 residues. V shed 2 bases and J 4 bases; nucleotides not matched to a gene: 6. In DNA, the CDR3 is TGTGCCAGCAGTTTACTAGCGGTGGGCCCAGATACGCAGTATTTT. Translating it yields CASSLLAVGPDTQYF.

This chain joins TRBV29-1 and TRBJ2-7; TRBD1 aligns across 11 bases. This CDR3 has 14 residues. With V trimmed by 4 bases and J by 4 bases, 6 bases remained unmatched. Germline V gene sequence: CDR1 SQVTM, CDR2 ANQGSEA. The chain's CDR3 is CSVGVGQGAYEQYF. CDR3 in DNA: TGCAGCGTTGGTGTAGGACAGGGGGCTTACGAGCAGTACTTC.

This chain uses TRBV5-1 with TRBJ2-7, with D tentatively TRBD1 (5 bases). V lost 0 bases to trimming and J lost 4 bases, with 8 bases between them. CDR3 size: 13 residues. CDR1 is SGHRS, CDR2 YFSETQ, per germline. The CDR3: CASSLEQEYEQYF. The CDR3 DNA is TGCGCCAGCAGCTTGGAACAGGAGTACGAGCAGTACTTC. Filled out from reference TRBV5-1 and TRBJ2-7, the complete variable domain reads KAGVTQTPRYLIKTRGQQVTLSCSPISGHRSVSWYQQTPGQGLQFLFEYFSETQRNKGNFPGRFSGRQFSNSRSEMNVSTLELGDSALYLCASSLEQEYEQYFGPGTRLTVT.

V gene TRBV12-3 or TRBV12-4 combines with J gene TRBJ1-2, with 9 positions matching TRBD1. V was pared by 4 bases and J by 4 bases, with 7 bases of the junction left unmatched. The CDR3 totals 15 residues. The CDR3 protein is CASSSQGARGYGYTF. As DNA, the CDR3 is TGTGCCAGCAGTTCACAGGGGGCGCGGGGCTATGGCTACACCTTC.

V is TRBV5-1 and J is TRBJ2-3, with TRBD1 as a possible D gene (6 bases). The CDR3 length is 14 residues. CDR1 SGHRS and CDR2 YFSETQ come from the germline V gene. Trimming stripped 2 bases from V and 4 bases from J, with 11 bases between. This CDR3 reads CASSFGQSADTQYF. The CDR3, as DNA: TGCGCCAGCAGCTTCGGACAGAGTGCAGATACGCAGTATTTT.

This clonotype has just one count. V gene TRBV12-3 or TRBV12-4 combines with J gene TRBJ2-2; the D gene is possibly TRBD1 (6 bases). The CDR3 is 15 amino acids. The germline V and J ends were trimmed by 7 bases and 5 bases, with 17 bases remaining between them. Written as DNA, the CDR3 is TGTGCCAGCACTCTAGGGGGTTCGTGGACCGGGGAGCTGTTTTTT. Protein product: CASTLGGSWTGELFF.

The sample holds a few counts of this clonotype. The chain is built from TRBV11-2 and TRBJ2-1, with 7 bases lining up with TRBD1. The V segment lost 3 bases and the J segment 3 bases; nucleotides outside the gene matches: 2. The germline gives CDR1 SGHAT, CDR2 FQNNGV. The CDR3 runs 14 residues. The CDR3 coding sequence is TGTGCCAGCAGCTTGACAGGGATCTACAATGAGCAGTTCTTC. Its protein product is CASSLTGIYNEQFF. The whole variable domain, filled in from reference TRBV11-2 and TRBJ2-1, reads EAGVAQSPRYKIIEKRQSVAFWCNPISGHATLYWYQQILGQGPKLLIQFQNNGVVDDSQLPKDRFSAERLKGVDSTLKIQPAKLEDSAVYLCASSLTGIYNEQFFGPGTRLTVL.

The CDR3 here is CASSADETSGDTTDTQYF. The CDR3 DNA follows: TGTGCCAGCAGCGCAGACGAGACTAGCGGGGACACCACAGATACGCAGTATTTT. V and J are TRBV9 and TRBJ2-3; 11 nucleotides agree with TRBD2. CDR3 length equals 18 residues. With 3 bases clipped from V and 2 bases from J, the junction kept 11 bases outside the gene matches. CDR1 and CDR2 from the germline V gene are SGDLS and YYNGEE.

The chain recombines TRBV6-5 with TRBJ2-1, with 11 bases matching TRBD2. Germline V gene lookup returns CDR1 MNHEY and CDR2 SVGAGI. The CDR3 runs 12 residues. As DNA, the CDR3 is TGTGCTAGCGGGGGGGCCAGAGATGAGCAGTTCTTC. Translated, it gives CASGGARDEQFF.

The rearrangement joins TRBV5-6 to TRBJ2-7, with D possibly called TRBD1 or TRBD2 (6 bases each). Trimming removed 5 bases at V and 6 bases at J, with 15 bases between. Germline CDR1 and CDR2: SGHDT and YYEEEE. This CDR3 comprises 13 residues. CDR3 nucleotides: TGTGCCAGCAGTTACAATCGGGGGCGCGAGCAGTACTTC. Protein product: CASSYNRGREQYF.

The sample holds a few counts of this clonotype. A much larger clone lies one base from this, so it may be a read error. The chain couples TRBV6-1 to TRBJ2-2; D gene unclear. V lost 2 bases and J lost 3, with 4 bases in between. The CDR3 spans 13 residues. Germline CDR1 MNHNS, CDR2 SASEGT. The CDR3 sequence: CASSERDTGELFF. CDR3 coding DNA: TGTGCCAGCAGTGAAAGGGACACCGGGGAGCTGTTTTTT.

This clonotype has more than one count but fewer than ten. The rearrangement links TRBV7-2 to TRBJ2-7; D may be TRBD2 (6 bases). The V and J ends lost 4 bases and 0 bases respectively, with 10 bases between them. This CDR3 is built from 14 residues. Germline-derived CDR1 and CDR2 are SGHTA and FQGNSA. The CDR3 DNA follows: TGTGCCAGCAGCTCCCGGGACTTCTCCTACGAGCAGTACTTC. Protein product: CASSSRDFSYEQYF.

The sample holds many counts of this clonotype. This rearrangement joins TRBV10-3 to TRBJ2-3; D not certain. Trimming removed 0 bases from V and 9 bases from J, with 10 bases in between. This CDR3 is 13 amino acids long. Looked up from germline, CDR1 is ENHRY and CDR2 is SYGVKD. The CDR3, as DNA: TGTGCCATCAGTGAGTCGACTCCGTGGACGCAGTATTTT. Protein product: CAISESTPWTQYF.

This clonotype was recorded only once. This chain connects TRBV27 to TRBJ2-1; a weak D match, TRBD2 (6 bases). Near its end, the DNA agrees better with TRBJ2-7, so the J call may be wrong. The CDR3 has 14 amino acids. Germline CDR1 reads MNHEY; CDR2 reads SMNVEV (reference sequence). CDR3: CASSFQGGAYEQYF. DNA for the CDR3: TGTGCCAGCAGTTTTCAGGGAGGCGCCTACGAGCAGTACTTC.

The CDR3 DNA is TGTGCCAGCAGCGGCTTAGGAGCGAACACAGATACGCAGTATTTT. This translates into CASSGLGANTDTQYF. The chain couples TRBV12-3 or TRBV12-4 to TRBJ2-3; no firm D call. Deletions cut 6 bases from V and 2 bases from J, with 15 bases between. This CDR3 spans 15 amino acids.

This clonotype was detected a few times. The rearrangement links TRBV5-1 to TRBJ2-1; D is unresolved. The CDR3 is 15 amino acids. V dropped 0 bases and J dropped 2 bases, with 9 bases sitting between them. Germline CDR1 and CDR2: SGHRS and YFSETQ. As DNA, the CDR3 is TGCGCCAGCAGCTTGGCTTCGGGCCCCTACAATGAGCAGTTCTTC. Translated: CASSLASGPYNEQFF.

This chain joins TRBV24-1 and TRBJ1-5; TRBD1 agrees at 8 bases. Per germline, CDR1 KGHDR and CDR2 SFDVKD. V dropped 3 bases and J dropped 3; count of bases not matched to a gene: 6. The CDR3 extends over 16 amino acids. CDR3: CATSDAGQVSNQPQHF. CDR3 DNA sequence: TGTGCCACCAGTGATGCGGGACAGGTGTCCAATCAGCCCCAGCATTTT.

This clonotype turned up a few times. The chain has TRBV12-5 and TRBJ1-2; 7 bases map to TRBD1. This CDR3 spans 14 amino acids. V shed 2 bases, J shed 4 bases, and the junction held 4 bases outside the gene matches. Per germline, CDR1 LGHNT and CDR2 FRNRAP. The CDR3 reads CASGLPTGVYGYTF. The CDR3 DNA reads as TGTGCTAGTGGTTTGCCTACAGGGGTCTATGGCTACACCTTC.